Sequencing of this TCR beta chain was carried out in a study of blood T cell repertoires in COVID-19. Looking at the study overall: PBMCs, B-cell-depleted T cells, or T cells were the source of the cDNA or gDNA that made up the material.

The CDR3 is 15 amino acids. Germline CDR1 and CDR2: SGHKS and YYEKEE (reference sequence). The J segment lost 2 bases and the V segment lost 5 bases, leaving 7 bases of the junction unmatched. This clone was seen only once. Here immunoSEQ multiplex PCR was the method, and the copy in TCRdb shows in-frame clones only, minus some. There are 250,000 to 400,000 clones in the sample; around 87% occur only once, and 1% lies in the top ten. The TCR comes from a man aged 50-60 years with active or convalescent COVID-19. Input material: peripheral blood. This sequence joins TRBV5-5 and TRBJ2-1; 7 nucleotides match TRBD2. The CDR3 coding sequence is TGTGCCAGCAGTGTAGCGGGTCGGCCCTACAATGAGCAGTTCTTC. Protein sequence: CASSVAGRPYNEQFF.